This record looks at one T cell receptor beta chain sequence and its context. The germline V gene has CDR1 SEHNR and CDR2 FQNEAQ (reference sequence). The CDR3 extends over 16 amino acids. V shed 4 bases and J shed 2 bases, with 17 bases lying between them. Profiled with immunoSEQ multiplex PCR; TCRdb holds only in-frame clones, not every one. The sample lists approximately 54,000 clones; roughly 78% were seen once. This sample was included in a study of early stage breast cancer tumors. The chain uses TRBV7-9 and TRBJ1-1; D ambiguous. The source is a person aged 35-55 years with breast cancer. Sequencing was performed on blood. The CDR3 sequence: CASSSPPGRSNTEAFF. The CDR3 DNA is TGTGCCAGCAGCTCCCCGCCCGGACGTTCAAACACTGAAGCTTTCTTT.